The 8 T cell receptor beta chains reported below all come from one sample, sequenced in a study of graft-versus-host responses after intestinal transplantation (dated by TCRdb to about 2021). The time point label, as the study defines it: cells obtained before transplantation from donor or recipient. Antigen specificity for these receptors is unknown. Receptor amplification or capture employed the immunoSEQ multiplex PCR assay. Entries here come from immuneACCESS through TCRdb and include only in-frame sequences with V and J called. Some clones fail to appear in such tables; in the studies checked, an unresolved V gene covers under half of the shortfall, and the cause of the remainder is unknown. This sample holds roughly 120,000 clones; about nine tenths were observed only once. About 0.18% of the sample comes from the top ten. The sample consisted of unstimulated CD4+ T cells sorted from spleen or lymph node cells, taken before intestinal transplant. These receptors were obtained from a human donor who received an intestinal transplant.

The chain recombines TRBV7-9 with TRBJ2-2, with a tentative D call TRBD2 (5 bases). V lost 2 bases to trimming and J lost 6 bases, with 22 bases between them. CDR3 length equals 18 residues. CDR1 is SEHNR and CDR2 is FQNEAQ in the germline V gene (reference sequence). The CDR3 region is CASSLTPDLFGGAGELFF. The CDR3 DNA sequence: TGTGCCAGCAGCTTAACCCCGGACCTGTTTGGAGGAGCCGGGGAGCTGTTTTTT.

V is TRBV7-8 and J is TRBJ1-1; D perhaps matches TRBD1 (6 bases). V dropped 4 bases and J dropped 4 bases, with 13 bases sitting between them. This CDR3 has 14 amino acids. Germline loops: CDR1 SGHVS, CDR2 FQNEAQ. The CDR3 DNA is TGTGCCAGCAGCTACAGGGTTGGGGCCACTGAAGCTTTCTTT. This gives the protein CASSYRVGATEAFF.

The chain joins TRBV2 to TRBJ2-3; 10 bases agree with TRBD2. Germline CDR1 is SNHLY and CDR2 is FYNNEI. J was trimmed by 3 bases and V by 1 base; bases with no gene match: 10. This CDR3 spans 18 amino acids. CDR3 in amino acids: CASSEVRAGGPYTDTQYF. CDR3 sequence (DNA): TGTGCCAGCAGTGAAGTACGAGCGGGAGGGCCATATACAGATACGCAGTATTTT. Supplemented by reference TRBV2 and TRBJ2-3, the full variable domain reads EPEVTQTPSHQVTQMGQEVILRCVPISNHLYFYWYRQILGQKVEFLVSFYNNEISEKSEIFDDQFSVERPDGSNFTLKIRSTKLEDSAMYFCASSEVRAGGPYTDTQYFGPGTRLTVL.

The chain combines TRBV19 with TRBJ1-2; 7 bases are shared with TRBD1. This CDR3 is 15 amino acids long. With 3 bases clipped from V and 4 bases from J, the junction kept 8 bases outside the gene matches. Germline V gene lookup returns CDR1 LNHDA and CDR2 SQIVND (reference sequence). CDR3 in amino acids: CASSIVGQDRYGYTF. CDR3 nucleotide sequence: TGTGCCAGTAGTATTGTAGGACAGGACCGCTATGGCTACACCTTC.

The rearrangement uses TRBV7-2 and TRBJ2-1; TRBD1 matches 10 bases. Germline lookup yields CDR1 SGHTA and CDR2 FQGNSA. The length of the CDR3 is 14 residues. The trim removed 3 bases at V and 5 bases at J, leaving 1 base unmatched. This CDR3 is CASSLDRGNNEQFF. In nucleotides, the CDR3 is TGTGCCAGCAGCTTGGACAGGGGGAACAATGAGCAGTTCTTC. The full variable domain, its missing parts supplied by reference TRBV7-2 and TRBJ2-1, is GAGVSQSPSNKVTEKGKDVELRCDPISGHTALYWYRQSLGQGLEFLIYFQGNSAPDKSGLPSDRFSAERTGGSVSTLTIQRTQQEDSAVYLCASSLDRGNNEQFFGPGTRLTVL.

V is TRBV2 and J is TRBJ2-7; D unresolved. The V end lost 7 bases, the J end lost 2 bases, and 15 bases lay between the germline ends. Germline lookup yields CDR1 SNHLY and CDR2 FYNNEI. The CDR3 loop spans 14 amino acids. The CDR3 reads CASTAYYLTYEQYF. In DNA form, the CDR3 reads TGTGCCAGCACCGCATACTACCTCACCTACGAGCAGTACTTC.

This chain links TRBV15 with TRBJ2-7; D is uncertain. Germline-derived CDR1 and CDR2 are LNHNV and YYDKDF (reference sequence). The CDR3 spans 13 residues. Trimming pared 1 base from V and 2 bases from J, leaving 6 bases between. CDR3 protein: CATSRARAYEQYF. The CDR3 coding sequence is TGTGCCACCAGCAGAGCCCGGGCCTACGAGCAGTACTTC.

This clone came up once. The J gene is TRBJ2-5, the V gene TRBV7-9, with 10 bases identical to TRBD2. The CDR3 runs to 15 residues. The germline V gene encodes CDR1 SEHNR and CDR2 FQNEAQ (reference sequence). The trim removed 5 bases at V and 2 bases at J, leaving 5 bases unmatched. The CDR3 is CASSQLAGKQETQYF. The CDR3 nucleotides read TGTGCCAGCAGCCAACTAGCGGGGAAACAAGAGACCCAGTACTTC.